This record looks at one T cell receptor (beta chain) sequence and its context. The antigen remains unidentified. Germline V gives CDR1 KGHSH, CDR2 LQKENI. The CDR3 has 14 residues. V was pared by 3 bases and J by 7 bases, with 6 bases of the junction left unmatched. This record comes from a study of human T cells and chemical hapten exposure. Whole-study context: Weekly scalp doses of diphenylcyclopropenone were given to patients during the approximately 25-week study. Alopecia areata, totalis or universalis affected patients who were mostly female. Findings and limits, study-wide: PT1 expanded TCR numbers tracked positively with patch test score.

Noted time point: patch test 1, 2 weeks after DPC sensitization. The treatment was: therapeutic diphenylcyclopropenone sensitization with weekly scalp DPC. The study drew its donors from alopecia patients who were 18 to 70 years old and suitable for DPC. In TCRdb, the RACE reads were re-called with MiXCR into one record per CDR3 protein. This table holds a few hundred thousand distinct CDR3 sequences, around 4.8% found once. This chain connects TRBV18 to TRBJ1-5, with 7 bases identical to TRBD1. This TCR came from a woman between 45 and 65 years old with alopecia areata. Some clones in this sample may be carry-over from other donors' samples. Here the sequenced sample was whole blood, taken in connection with sensitization to the hapten diphenylcyclopropenone (DPC). The CDR3 loop is CASSPTGVGQPQHF. Written as DNA, the CDR3 is TGTGCCAGCTCACCCACAGGGGTAGGACAGCCCCAGCATTTT.